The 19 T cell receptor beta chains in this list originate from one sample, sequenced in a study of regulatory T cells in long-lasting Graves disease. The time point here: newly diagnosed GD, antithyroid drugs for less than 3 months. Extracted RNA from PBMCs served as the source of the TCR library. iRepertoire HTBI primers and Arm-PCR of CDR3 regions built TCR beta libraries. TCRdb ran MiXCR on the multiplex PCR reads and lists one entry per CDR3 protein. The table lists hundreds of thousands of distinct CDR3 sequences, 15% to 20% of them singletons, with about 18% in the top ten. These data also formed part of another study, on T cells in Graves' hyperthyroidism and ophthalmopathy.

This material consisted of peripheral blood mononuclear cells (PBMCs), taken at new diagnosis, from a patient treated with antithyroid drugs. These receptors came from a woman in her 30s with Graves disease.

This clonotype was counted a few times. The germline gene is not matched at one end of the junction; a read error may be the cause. The DNA for the CDR3 is TGTGCCAGCGGGACCGCGGGCATCAATGGGCAGTTCTTC. It encodes CASGTAGINGQFF. The rearrangement joins TRBV28 to TRBJ2-1; either TRBD1 or TRBD2 may fit D (5 bases each). This CDR3 is 13 amino acids long. Germline CDR1 and CDR2: MDHEN and SYDVKM.

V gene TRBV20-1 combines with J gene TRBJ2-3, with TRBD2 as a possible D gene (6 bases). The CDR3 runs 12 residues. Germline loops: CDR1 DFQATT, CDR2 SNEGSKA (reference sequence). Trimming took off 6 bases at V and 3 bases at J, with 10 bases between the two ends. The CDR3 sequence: CSASRGTDTQYF. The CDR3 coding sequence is TGCAGTGCCAGCCGGGGGACAGATACGCAGTATTTT.

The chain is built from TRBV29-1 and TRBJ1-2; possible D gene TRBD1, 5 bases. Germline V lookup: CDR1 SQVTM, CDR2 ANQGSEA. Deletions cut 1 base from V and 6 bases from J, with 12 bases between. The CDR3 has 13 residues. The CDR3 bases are TGCAGCGTTGAAGTGGACATGCTTAATGGCTACACCTTC. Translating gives CSVEVDMLNGYTF.

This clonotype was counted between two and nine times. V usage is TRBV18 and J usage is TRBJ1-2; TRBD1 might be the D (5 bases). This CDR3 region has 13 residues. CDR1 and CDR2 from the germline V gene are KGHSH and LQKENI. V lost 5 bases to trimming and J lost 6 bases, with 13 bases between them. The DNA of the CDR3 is TGTGCCAGCTCATCGACGGGGCCGGATGGCTACACCTTC. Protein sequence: CASSSTGPDGYTF.

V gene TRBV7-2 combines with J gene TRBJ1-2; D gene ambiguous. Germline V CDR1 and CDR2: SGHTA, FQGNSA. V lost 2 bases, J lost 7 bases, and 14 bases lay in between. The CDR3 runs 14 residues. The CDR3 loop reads CASSLRQVRGGYTF. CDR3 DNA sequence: TGTGCCAGCAGCTTACGTCAGGTCCGGGGTGGCTACACCTTC. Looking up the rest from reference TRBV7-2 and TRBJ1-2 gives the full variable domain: GAGVSQSPSNKVTEKGKDVELRCDPISGHTALYWYRQSLGQGLEFLIYFQGNSAPDKSGLPSDRFSAERTGGSVSTLTIQRTQQEDSAVYLCASSLRQVRGGYTFGSGTRLTVV.

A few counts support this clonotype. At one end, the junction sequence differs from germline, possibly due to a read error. The DNA for the CDR3 is TGTGCCAGCTCACCACGTACTAGCGGGCATGAAGGGGACTTC. As protein: CASSPRTSGHEGDF. The rearrangement links TRBV18 to TRBJ2-1, with 9 positions matching TRBD2. Germline lookup yields CDR1 KGHSH and CDR2 LQKENI. The CDR3 runs to 14 residues.

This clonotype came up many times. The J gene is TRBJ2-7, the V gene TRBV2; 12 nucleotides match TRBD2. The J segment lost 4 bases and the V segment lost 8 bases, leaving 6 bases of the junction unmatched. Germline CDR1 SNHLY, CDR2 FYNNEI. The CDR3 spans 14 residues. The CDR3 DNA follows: TGTGCCAGCCGGACTAGCGGGACCTCGTACGAGCAGTACTTC. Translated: CASRTSGTSYEQYF.

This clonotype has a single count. As DNA, the CDR3 is TGCGCCAGCAGCTTGGCGCTCGGACTCGGTCCCAATGAGCAGTTCTTC. Amino acid sequence: CASSLALGLGPNEQFF. This chain links TRBV5-1 with TRBJ2-1, with D maybe TRBD2 (5 bases). Germline CDR1 is SGHRS and CDR2 is YFSETQ. CDR3 length: 16 amino acids. V dropped 0 bases and J dropped 6 bases, with 16 bases sitting between them.

This CDR3 is CASSHLAGGLGELFF. CDR3 sequence (DNA): TGTGCCAGCAGCCACCTAGCGGGAGGTCTTGGGGAGCTGTTTTTT. This sequence joins TRBV4-2 and TRBJ2-2; 11 bases are a match to TRBD2. From germline, CDR1 is LGHNA and CDR2 YNFKEQ. The CDR3 contains 15 residues. V lost 3 bases to trimming and J lost 8 bases; unmatched junction nucleotides: 5.

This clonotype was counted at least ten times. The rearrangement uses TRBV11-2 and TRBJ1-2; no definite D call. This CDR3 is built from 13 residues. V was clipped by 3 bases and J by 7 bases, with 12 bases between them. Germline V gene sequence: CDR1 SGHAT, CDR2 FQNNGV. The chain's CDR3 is CASSLIPLRGYTF. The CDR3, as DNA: TGTGCCAGCAGCTTGATTCCCTTGCGTGGCTACACCTTC.

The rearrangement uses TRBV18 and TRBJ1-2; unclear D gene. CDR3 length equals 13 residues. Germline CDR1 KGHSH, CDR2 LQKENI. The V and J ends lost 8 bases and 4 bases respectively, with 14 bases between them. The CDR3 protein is CASPLVLFYGYTF. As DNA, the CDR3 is TGTGCCAGCCCCCTCGTCCTCTTCTATGGCTACACCTTC.

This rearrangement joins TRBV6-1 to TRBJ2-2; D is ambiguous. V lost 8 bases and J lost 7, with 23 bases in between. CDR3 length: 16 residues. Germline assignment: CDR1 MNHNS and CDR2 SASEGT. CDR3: CASPKEHFIFIGELFF. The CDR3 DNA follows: TGTGCCAGCCCCAAAGAGCACTTTATTTTTATCGGGGAGCTGTTTTTT.

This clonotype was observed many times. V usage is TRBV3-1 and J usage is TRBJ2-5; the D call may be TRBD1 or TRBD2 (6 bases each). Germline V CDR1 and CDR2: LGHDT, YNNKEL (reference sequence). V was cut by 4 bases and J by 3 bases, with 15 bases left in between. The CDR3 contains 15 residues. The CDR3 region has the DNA TGTGCCAGCAGCCGGAGGGGACAAGTTAAAGAGACCCAGTACTTC. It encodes CASSRRGQVKETQYF.

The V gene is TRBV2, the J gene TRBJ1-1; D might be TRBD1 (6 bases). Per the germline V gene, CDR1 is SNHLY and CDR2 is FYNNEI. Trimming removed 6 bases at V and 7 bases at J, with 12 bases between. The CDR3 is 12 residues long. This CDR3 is CASRPGQNEAFF. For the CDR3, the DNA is TGTGCCAGCAGACCCGGACAGAATGAAGCTTTCTTT. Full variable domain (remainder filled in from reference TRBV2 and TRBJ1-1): EPEVTQTPSHQVTQMGQEVILRCVPISNHLYFYWYRQILGQKVEFLVSFYNNEISEKSEIFDDQFSVERPDGSNFTLKIRSTKLEDSAMYFCASRPGQNEAFFGQGTRLTVV.

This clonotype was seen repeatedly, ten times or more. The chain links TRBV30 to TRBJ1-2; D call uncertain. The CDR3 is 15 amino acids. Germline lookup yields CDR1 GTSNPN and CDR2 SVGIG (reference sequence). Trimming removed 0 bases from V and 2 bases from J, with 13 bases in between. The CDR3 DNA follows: TGTGCCTGGAGTGTACGCCTGAAATTCAACTATGGCTACACCTTC. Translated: CAWSVRLKFNYGYTF.

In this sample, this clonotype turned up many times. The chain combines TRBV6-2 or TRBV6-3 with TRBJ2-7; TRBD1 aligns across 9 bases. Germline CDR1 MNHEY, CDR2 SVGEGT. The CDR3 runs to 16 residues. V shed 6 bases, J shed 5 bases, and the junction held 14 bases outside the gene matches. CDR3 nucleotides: TGTGCCAGCAGCTCACCGCCGGGACAGGGTCTTCACGAGCAGTACTTC. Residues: CASSSPPGQGLHEQYF.

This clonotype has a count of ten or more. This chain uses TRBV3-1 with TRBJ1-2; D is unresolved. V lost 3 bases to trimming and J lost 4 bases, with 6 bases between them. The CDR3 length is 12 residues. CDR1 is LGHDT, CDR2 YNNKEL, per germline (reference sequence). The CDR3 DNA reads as TGTGCCAGCAGCCAGGGCCTCTATGGCTACACCTTC. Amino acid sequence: CASSQGLYGYTF.

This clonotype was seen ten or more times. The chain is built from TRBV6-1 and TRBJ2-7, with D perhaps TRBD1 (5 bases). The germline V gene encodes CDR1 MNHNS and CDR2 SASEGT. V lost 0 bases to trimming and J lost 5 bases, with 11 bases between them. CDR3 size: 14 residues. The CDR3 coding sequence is TGTGCCAGCAGTGAAGCCAGGGAATTCGACGAGCAGTACTTC. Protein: CASSEAREFDEQYF.

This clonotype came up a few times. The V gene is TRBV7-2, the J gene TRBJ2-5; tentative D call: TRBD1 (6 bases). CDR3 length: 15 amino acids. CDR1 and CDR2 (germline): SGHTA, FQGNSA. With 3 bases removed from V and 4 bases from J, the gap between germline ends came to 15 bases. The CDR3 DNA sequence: TGTGCCAGCAGCTTTACAGGGATAAGTGGAGAGACCCAGTACTTC. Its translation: CASSFTGISGETQYF.